A single sample gave rise to the 21 T cell receptor beta chains below, sequenced in a study of T cell responses to AZD1222 COVID-19 vaccine. Profiling relied on immunoSEQ multiplex PCR, and the TCRdb table lists in-frame clones only, not all of them. Of roughly 160,000 clones in the sample, approximately 90% were seen once. Sequencing used peripheral blood, obtained 28 days after the second AZD1222 dose. The receptor set was obtained from an adult who received the AZD1222 COVID-19 vaccine.

The gene calls are TRBV11-2 and TRBJ1-5; D possibly corresponds to TRBD1 (5 bases). Looked up from germline, CDR1 is SGHAT and CDR2 is FQNNGV. CDR3 length: 13 residues. V dropped 1 base and J dropped 6 bases, with 7 bases sitting between them. In DNA form, the CDR3 reads TGTGCCAGCAGCTTAGGGAGGGGTCAGCCCCAGCATTTT. Translation: CASSLGRGQPQHF.

V is TRBV7-6 and J is TRBJ2-6, with 9 positions matching TRBD2. The germline V gene encodes CDR1 SGHVS and CDR2 FNYEAQ. The CDR3 length is 18 residues. V gave up 2 bases and J gave up 2 bases; unmatched junction bases: 7. The CDR3 nucleotides are TGTGCCAGCAGCTTAATGGGCGGGGGGGCTCCTGGGGCCAACGTCCTGACTTTC. Encoded protein: CASSLMGGGAPGANVLTF.

J is TRBJ1-1 and V is TRBV9, with 9 bases matching TRBD1. From germline, CDR1 is SGDLS and CDR2 YYNGEE. Trimming at V came to 7 bases and at J to 11 bases, leaving 6 bases not matched to a gene. There are 11 residues in the CDR3. CDR3 DNA: TGTGCCAGCGGGGACAGGGATGGGGCTTTCTTT. Translating it yields CASGDRDGAFF.

The rearrangement uses TRBV5-1 and TRBJ1-2, with D maybe TRBD1 (6 bases). The ends were cut back, 4 bases at V and 6 bases at J, with 13 bases in the middle. Germline V lookup: CDR1 SGHRS, CDR2 YFSETQ. The CDR3 runs to 13 residues. CDR3 nucleotide sequence: TGCGCCAGCAGCCCTCAGGGGATAGATGGCTACACCTTC. It specifies CASSPQGIDGYTF.

CDR3 amino acids: CASRGQVLLTGNTIYF. CDR3 coding DNA: TGTGCCAGCAGGGGACAGGTGCTTCTGACTGGAAACACCATATATTTT. This rearrangement joins TRBV2 to TRBJ1-3; the match to TRBD1 covers 8 bases. Germline CDR1 reads SNHLY; CDR2 reads FYNNEI. With V trimmed by 6 bases and J by 2 bases, 9 bases remained unmatched. The CDR3 has 16 amino acids.

The V gene is TRBV30, the J gene TRBJ2-3; no definite D call. This CDR3 has 12 amino acids. Germline V gives CDR1 GTSNPN, CDR2 SVGIG (reference sequence). Trimming pared 2 bases from V and 3 bases from J, leaving 6 bases between. Written as DNA, the CDR3 is TGTGCCTGGAGTCTGTTGACAGATACGCAGTATTTT. Residues: CAWSLLTDTQYF. The full variable domain, rest sourced from reference TRBV30 and TRBJ2-3, is SQTIHQWPATLVQPVGSPLSLECTVEGTSNPNLYWYRQAAGRGLQLLFYSVGIGQISSEVPQNLSASRPQDRQFILSSKKLLLSDSGFYLCAWSLLTDTQYFGPGTRLTVL.

The genes are TRBV5-1 and TRBJ2-7; D unclear. The germline V gene encodes CDR1 SGHRS and CDR2 YFSETQ. The CDR3 runs 16 residues. Trimming removed 4 bases at V and 2 bases at J, with 19 bases between. The chain's CDR3 is CASSPAWVSQTYEQYF. In DNA form, the CDR3 reads TGCGCCAGCAGCCCGGCATGGGTCTCCCAAACCTACGAGCAGTACTTC.

The chain joins TRBV12-5 to TRBJ1-1; no reliable D call. Germline lookup yields CDR1 LGHNT and CDR2 FRNRAP. The CDR3 contains 14 residues. The V gene lost 0 bases and the J gene lost 4 bases, with 9 bases spanning the gap. This CDR3 reads CASGLVRESTEAFF. The CDR3 DNA follows: TGTGCTAGTGGTTTGGTAAGGGAGAGCACTGAAGCTTTCTTT.

V gene TRBV13 combines with J gene TRBJ2-7; 12 positions agree with TRBD2. The trim removed 2 bases at V and 6 bases at J, leaving 8 bases unmatched. There are 16 residues in the CDR3. Germline V gene sequence: CDR1 PRHDT, CDR2 FYEKMQ (reference sequence). In DNA, the CDR3 is TGTGCCAGCAGCTTACCCTTATCTAGCGGGGGGGCCGAGCAGTACTTC. Translated: CASSLPLSSGGAEQYF.

The chain combines TRBV2 with TRBJ2-2, with TRBD1 as a possible D gene (5 bases). CDR3 length equals 10 residues. In germline, CDR1 is SNHLY, CDR2 FYNNEI. V was pared by 7 bases and J by 8 bases, with 5 bases between. CDR3 nucleotide sequence: TGTGCCAGCAAGGGGGGGGAGCTGTTTTTT. Amino acid sequence: CASKGGELFF.

The rearrangement uses TRBV24-1 and TRBJ2-2; D is ambiguous. Germline CDR1 reads KGHDR; CDR2 reads SFDVKD. CDR3 size: 13 residues. V lost 3 bases, J lost 1 base, and 2 bases lay in between. The CDR3 protein is CATSDRNTGELFF. Written as DNA, the CDR3 is TGTGCCACCAGTGATCGGAACACCGGGGAGCTGTTTTTT.

The CDR3 nucleotides are TGTGCCAGCAGCTTAGAGCCTCGAAGAACAGTTAACAATGAGCAGTTCTTC. It specifies CASSLEPRRTVNNEQFF. The chain couples TRBV11-3 to TRBJ2-1; D not certain. V dropped 0 bases and J dropped 5 bases, with 17 bases sitting between them. The length of the CDR3 is 17 residues. Germline CDR1 and CDR2: SGHNT and YENEEA.

There are a few counts of this clone. V is TRBV5-5 and J is TRBJ1-5; no firm D call. Trimming shortened V by 2 bases and J by 2 bases, and 5 bases separated the two germline ends. The germline V gene has CDR1 SGHKS and CDR2 YYEKEE (reference sequence). This CDR3 spans 13 amino acids. The CDR3 DNA reads as TGTGCCAGCAGCTTCATGCGCAATCAGCCCCAGCATTTT. Residues: CASSFMRNQPQHF.

The chain employs TRBV23-1 and TRBJ2-4, with 13 bases lining up with TRBD2. TRBV23-1 is classed as an ORF, of uncertain function. Trimming took 9 bases from V and 0 from J; bases not matched to a gene: 11. This CDR3 has 18 residues. Here the CDR3 DNA reads TGCGCCAGAAACGCCGGGACTAGCGGGGTTCTAGCCAAAAACATTCAGTACTTC. The encoded protein is CARNAGTSGVLAKNIQYF.

J is TRBJ2-5 and V is TRBV14; maybe TRBD1 (7 bases). V dropped 1 base and J dropped 3 bases, with 15 bases sitting between them. The CDR3 covers 16 residues. Per germline, CDR1 SGHDN and CDR2 FVKESK. CDR3: CASSQGRGTAEETQYF. CDR3 bases: TGTGCCAGCAGCCAAGGCCGCGGGACAGCGGAAGAGACCCAGTACTTC.

The rearrangement joins TRBV10-3 to TRBJ1-1, with 10 bases matching TRBD1. J gave up 10 bases and V 7 bases, and 6 bases lay outside the gene matches. The germline gives CDR1 ENHRY, CDR2 SYGVKD. CDR3 size: 12 residues. The CDR3 DNA follows: TGTGCCATCAAAGGGACAGGGGTGCGAGCTTTCTTT. Amino acids: CAIKGTGVRAFF.

The V and J genes are TRBV29-1 and TRBJ1-4, with a weak D call TRBD1 (6 bases). V dropped 7 bases and J dropped 0 bases, with 12 bases sitting between them. Germline CDR1 is SQVTM and CDR2 is ANQGSEA. This CDR3 is built from 14 residues. As DNA, the CDR3 is TGCAGCGCGGCGGACAGAGCAACTAATGAAAAACTGTTTTTT. Translating it yields CSAADRATNEKLFF.

This clone was detected once. The rearrangement uses TRBV30 and TRBJ1-1; D not certain. V gave up 4 bases and J gave up 0 bases, with 15 bases separating them. From germline, CDR1 is GTSNPN and CDR2 SVGIG (reference sequence). The CDR3 length is 15 residues. The CDR3 here is CAWNKRGRLNTEAFF. CDR3 DNA: TGTGCCTGGAACAAACGGGGAAGGCTGAACACTGAAGCTTTCTTT.

The chain recombines TRBV12-3 or TRBV12-4 with TRBJ1-2, with TRBD1 matching over 8 bases. The CDR3 runs to 13 residues. V shed 6 bases and J 8 bases; nucleotides not matched to a gene: 8. The CDR3 region is CASREQGARGYTF. Here the CDR3 DNA reads TGTGCCAGCAGGGAGCAGGGGGCGCGGGGCTACACCTTC.

This sequence joins TRBV2 and TRBJ1-1; maybe TRBD1 (5 bases). There are 11 residues in the CDR3. Trimming pared 6 bases from V and 4 bases from J, leaving 6 bases between. Germline V lookup: CDR1 SNHLY, CDR2 FYNNEI. This CDR3 is CASRRGTEAFF. The CDR3 DNA follows: TGTGCCAGCAGGAGGGGCACTGAAGCTTTCTTT.

This sequence joins TRBV19 and TRBJ1-2; a possible D gene is TRBD1 (5 bases). The CDR3 loop spans 18 amino acids. V lost 3 bases and J lost 8, with 28 bases in between. Per germline, CDR1 LNHDA and CDR2 SQIVND (reference sequence). The CDR3 loop reads CASSIVLAVEGKLLGYTF. As DNA, the CDR3 is TGTGCCAGTAGTATCGTTCTGGCGGTGGAGGGGAAACTTCTGGGCTACACCTTC.